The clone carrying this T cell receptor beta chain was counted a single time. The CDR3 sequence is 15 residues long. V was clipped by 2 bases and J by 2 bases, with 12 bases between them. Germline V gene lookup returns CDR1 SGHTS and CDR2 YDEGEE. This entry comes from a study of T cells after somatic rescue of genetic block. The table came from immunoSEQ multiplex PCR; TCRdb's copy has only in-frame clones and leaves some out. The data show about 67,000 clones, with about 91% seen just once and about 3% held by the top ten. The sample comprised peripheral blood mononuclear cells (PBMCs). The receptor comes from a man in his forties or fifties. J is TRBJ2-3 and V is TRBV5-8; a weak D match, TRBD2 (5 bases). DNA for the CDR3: TGTGCCAGCAGCTTCGGGGATGGCGACACAGATACGCAGTATTTT. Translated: CASSFGDGDTDTQYF.